The TCR beta chain described here comes from a study of T cell responses to AZD1222 COVID-19 vaccine. Sequencing was performed with immunoSEQ multiplex PCR; in TCRdb, only in-frame clones are kept and a portion is missing. Of 150,000 or so clones listed, roughly 90% are singletons. This CDR3 contains 16 residues. The study's findings and limits: The study found Spike-specific TCR breadth and depth rose after two AZD1222 doses.

A remark on this clone: What it binds is unknown.

This chain uses TRBV21-1 with TRBJ2-1; TRBD2, the D gene given by the table, was not confirmed from the DNA. TRBV21-1 is a documented pseudogene. This sample comprised peripheral blood, obtained on day 0 of AZD1222 vaccination. This TCR was sampled from an adult in good health. The CDR3 loop reads CASSKGRRETSNEQFF. The DNA of the CDR3 is TGTGCCAGCAGCAAGGGCCGGCGGGAGACGTCCAATGAGCAGTTCTTC.